One sample yielded the 17 T cell receptor beta chains listed below, sequenced in a study of cytomegalovirus exposure and HLA in healthy donors. Only in-frame clones appear in the TCRdb table, and some are missing; sequencing was by immunoSEQ multiplex PCR. This sample has 100,000 to 150,000 clones; about nine tenths occur once, and the top ten carry roughly 2%. Specimen: PBMCs. Receptors originate from a woman between 18 and 29 years old in good health and CMV-seronegative.

The chain links TRBV5-1 to TRBJ2-2; D remains ambiguous. The CDR3 is 15 residues long. CDR1 is SGHRS, CDR2 YFSETQ, per germline. V lost 0 bases and J 3 bases, leaving 9 bases between the germline ends. In DNA, the CDR3 is TGCGCCAGCAGCTTGGCCGGGTCGGACACCGGGGAGCTGTTTTTT. It encodes CASSLAGSDTGELFF.

V usage is TRBV6-1 and J usage is TRBJ2-7; D might be TRBD2 (6 bases). This CDR3 is 15 amino acids long. Germline V lookup: CDR1 MNHNS, CDR2 SASEGT. Between the trimmed V and J ends, which lost 2 bases and 2 bases, there was a span of 13 bases. The CDR3 region has the DNA TGTGCCAGCAGTGAACAAGGGACTGGCGCCTACGAGCAGTACTTC. Its translation: CASSEQGTGAYEQYF.

This rearrangement joins TRBV11-3 to TRBJ2-3; 11 bases agree with TRBD2. This CDR3 region has 16 residues. Trimming took 1 base from V and 4 from J; bases not matched to a gene: 4. From germline, CDR1 is SGHNT and CDR2 YENEEA. The CDR3 sequence: CASSLVAGGVSDTQYF. In nucleotides, the CDR3 is TGTGCCAGCAGCTTAGTAGCGGGAGGGGTCTCAGATACGCAGTATTTT.

The chain uses TRBV21-1 and TRBJ2-7; TRBD1 was called by the table and not checked on the DNA. TRBV21-1 is marked as a pseudogene. This CDR3 spans 15 amino acids. CDR3 residues: CASSNGTGRINEQYF. DNA for the CDR3: TGTGCCAGCAGCAATGGGACAGGGCGGATTAACGAGCAGTACTTC.

The V call is TRBV5-6, the J call TRBJ1-1; D remains unclear. The V and J ends lost 2 bases and 2 bases respectively, with 4 bases between them. Germline V lookup: CDR1 SGHDT, CDR2 YYEEEE. The CDR3 is made up of 12 amino acids. CDR3 nucleotides: TGTGCCAGCAGCTTTCTAAACACTGAAGCTTTCTTT. Protein sequence: CASSFLNTEAFF.

V usage is TRBV28 and J usage is TRBJ2-5; TRBD1 matches 9 bases. J gave up 9 bases and V 3 bases, and 29 bases lay outside the gene matches. Per germline, CDR1 MDHEN and CDR2 SYDVKM. This CDR3 comprises 21 residues. In DNA, the CDR3 is TGTGCCAGCAGTTTTTTATTGGGACAGGGAACTTCTCGGGGGCATCGATGGGCCCAGTACTTC. Amino acids: CASSFLLGQGTSRGHRWAQYF.

This chain uses TRBV27 with TRBJ2-7; TRBD2 matches 9 bases. CDR3 size: 15 residues. V lost 6 bases to trimming and J lost 2 bases; unmatched junction nucleotides: 8. Germline-derived CDR1 and CDR2 are MNHEY and SMNVEV (reference sequence). CDR3 DNA sequence: TGTGCCAGCAGCCCCGGCGCGGGGGGGACCTACGAGCAGTACTTC. Residues: CASSPGAGGTYEQYF.

This clone was observed a few times. The CDR3 is CASSLGPPDLAGTNTGELFF. DNA of the CDR3: TGTGCCAGCAGCTTAGGCCCCCCGGACTTAGCGGGGACGAACACCGGGGAGCTGTTTTTT. V is TRBV11-3 and J is TRBJ2-2; 8 nucleotides match TRBD2. Germline V gene data show CDR1 as SGHNT and CDR2 as YENEEA. After removal of 1 base from V and 0 bases from J, the junction contained 13 bases not matched to a gene. There are 20 residues in the CDR3.

CDR3 protein: CASSPWDSQPPNYGYTF. The CDR3 region has the DNA TGTGCCAGCAGCCCATGGGACAGCCAGCCCCCAAACTATGGCTACACCTTC. The J gene is TRBJ1-2, the V gene TRBV9, with TRBD1 matching 7 bases. Germline CDR1 is SGDLS and CDR2 is YYNGEE. CDR3 length: 17 residues. The V gene end was trimmed by 4 bases and the J gene end by 2 bases; junction bases not matched to a gene: 14.

The chain carries TRBV19 and TRBJ2-1; 7 nucleotides line up with TRBD2. CDR1 LNHDA and CDR2 SQIVND come from the germline V gene (reference sequence). Germline trimming cut 8 bases from V and 0 bases from J; bases unmatched to any gene: 10. CDR3 size: 16 residues. The CDR3 DNA is TGTGCCAGTTCCCTAGGCGGGGGAAGCTCCTACAATGAGCAGTTCTTC. Its translation is CASSLGGGSSYNEQFF.

The J gene is TRBJ1-2, the V gene TRBV11-2; D may be TRBD1 (6 bases). V lost 3 bases and J lost 6, with 14 bases in between. This CDR3 is 14 amino acids long. Germline V CDR1 and CDR2: SGHAT, FQNNGV. The CDR3 nucleotides are TGTGCCAGCAGCTTTGGGGGGGCGAGGGATGGCTACACCTTC. Protein sequence: CASSFGGARDGYTF.

The chain is built from TRBV5-1 and TRBJ2-1, with 11 bases matching TRBD1. This CDR3 is 17 amino acids long. Trimming cost V 4 bases and J 6 bases; bases outside gene matches: 12. Germline assignment: CDR1 SGHRS and CDR2 YFSETQ. CDR3 in amino acids: CASSELPPGTGGNEQFF. In DNA, the CDR3 is TGCGCCAGCAGCGAGCTACCACCGGGGACAGGGGGCAATGAGCAGTTCTTC.

This chain joins TRBV6-6 and TRBJ2-3, with 10 bases fitting TRBD1. The CDR3 contains 15 residues. CDR1 and CDR2 from the germline V gene are MNHNY and SVGAGI (reference sequence). The ends lost 6 bases at V and 3 bases at J; junction bases unmatched: 6. The CDR3 bases are TGTGCCAGCAGACTAGCGGACAGGGGGACAGATACGCAGTATTTT. Its translation: CASRLADRGTDTQYF.

V gene TRBV5-1 combines with J gene TRBJ1-5; 9 nucleotides match TRBD1. The ends lost 4 bases at V and 4 bases at J; junction bases unmatched: 6. CDR1 and CDR2 from the germline V gene are SGHRS and YFSETQ. CDR3 length: 15 amino acids. The CDR3: CASSQTGGGNQPQHF. The CDR3 coding sequence is TGCGCCAGCAGCCAGACAGGGGGGGGGAATCAGCCCCAGCATTTT.

The chain employs TRBV6-4 and TRBJ1-5; 12 bases are a match to TRBD1. V lost 9 bases, J lost 6 bases, and 9 bases stayed unmatched. CDR1 MRHNA and CDR2 SNTAGT come from the germline V gene. CDR3 size: 15 residues. The DNA for the CDR3 is TGTGCCAGGGAGGGACAGGGGGCATATAGTCAGCCCCAGCATTTT. Translation: CAREGQGAYSQPQHF.

This clone was observed once. J is TRBJ2-1 and V is TRBV6-1, with 7 bases that match TRBD2. The CDR3 runs 17 residues. CDR1 MNHNS and CDR2 SASEGT come from the germline V gene. The J segment lost 5 bases and the V segment lost 3 bases, leaving 13 bases of the junction unmatched. In DNA form, the CDR3 reads TGTGCCAGCAGTGAGGCCCGGACTAGGAACCCCAACAATGAGCAGTTCTTC. As protein: CASSEARTRNPNNEQFF.

The chain is built from TRBV4-1 and TRBJ1-5; tentative D call: TRBD1 (5 bases). CDR1 MGHRA and CDR2 YSYEKL come from the germline V gene. This CDR3 contains 17 residues. The V end was cut by 1 base, the J end by 0 bases, with 13 bases between. The CDR3 protein is CASSQATGYPSNQPQHF. The CDR3 nucleotides are TGCGCCAGCAGCCAAGCTACAGGATACCCTAGCAATCAGCCCCAGCATTTT.